The T cell receptor beta chain under discussion was sequenced for a study of blood T cells in healthy people across ages. The use of a sample-barcoded 5' primer and a J-beta primer mix characterized a second PCR of about 6 to 11 cycles. TCRdb recomputed calls from the 5' RACE reads with MiXCR, one row per CDR3 protein. The table has roughly 800,000 distinct CDR3 sequences, 25% seen once. V was pared by 7 bases and J by 6 bases, with 6 bases of the junction left unmatched. The germline CDR1 and CDR2 sequences are ENHRY and SYGVKD. This CDR3 is built from 14 residues. Each sample used at least 6 million PBMCs. This sample was shared with a second study, whose subject was T cells of mothers and their children. That paper states: Several children and their three healthy Caucasian mothers were the donors. T cell clones that were persistent and microchimeric went undetected.

Input material: blood. The origin of this receptor is a boy between 10 and 17 years old in good health. V gene TRBV10-3 combines with J gene TRBJ2-2; 9 bases are a match to TRBD1. DNA for the CDR3: TGTGCCATCACGGGGACAGGGTATGCCGGGGAGCTGTTTTTT. It codes for CAITGTGYAGELFF.